Below, one TCR beta chain is given with its context. Its matching antigen is unknown. This sample stems from a study of cytomegalovirus exposure and HLA in healthy donors. Study-wide findings and caveats: Confirmation was obtained in vitro that a few CMV-associated chains are specific for CMV antigens. Across all donors, roughly uniform sequencing depth was an assumption of the presence/absence analyses.

The PCR used 60 Vbeta and 13 Jbeta primers. Method: immunoSEQ multiplex PCR; TCRdb's copy keeps in-frame clones and lacks some. The data show 90,000 to 150,000 clones, roughly 69% seen once. CDR1 is SGDLS and CDR2 is YYNGEE in the germline V gene. This CDR3 is 17 amino acids long. V shed 0 bases, J shed 4 bases, and the junction held 12 bases outside the gene matches. Sequenced material: PBMCs. The chain employs TRBV9 and TRBJ1-2; 7 bases are a match to TRBD1. This receptor was identified in a woman aged 35 to 49 in good health and CMV-seropositive. The CDR3 DNA is TGTGCCAGCAGCGTAGAGGGACAGCCGAGGTTAGGCTATGGCTACACCTTC. It is translated as CASSVEGQPRLGYGYTF.